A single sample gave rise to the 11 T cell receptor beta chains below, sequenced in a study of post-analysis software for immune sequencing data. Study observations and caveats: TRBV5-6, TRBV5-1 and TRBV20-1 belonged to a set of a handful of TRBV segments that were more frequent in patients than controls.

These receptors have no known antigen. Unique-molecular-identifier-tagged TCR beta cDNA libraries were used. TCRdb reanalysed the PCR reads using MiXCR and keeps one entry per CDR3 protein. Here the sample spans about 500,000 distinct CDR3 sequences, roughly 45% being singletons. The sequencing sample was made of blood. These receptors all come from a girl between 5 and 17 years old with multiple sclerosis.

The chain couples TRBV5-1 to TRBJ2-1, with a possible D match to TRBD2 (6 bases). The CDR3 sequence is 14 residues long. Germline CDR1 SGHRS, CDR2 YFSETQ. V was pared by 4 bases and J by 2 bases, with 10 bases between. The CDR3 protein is CASSALAAYNEQFF. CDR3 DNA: TGCGCCAGCAGCGCCTTAGCGGCCTACAATGAGCAGTTCTTC.

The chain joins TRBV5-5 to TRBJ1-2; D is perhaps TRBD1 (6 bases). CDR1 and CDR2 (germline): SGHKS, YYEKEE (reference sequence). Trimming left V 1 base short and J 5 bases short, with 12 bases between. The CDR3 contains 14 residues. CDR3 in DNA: TGTGCCAGCAGCTTGCAGCGGCAGGGGTATGGCTACACCTTC. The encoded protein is CASSLQRQGYGYTF.

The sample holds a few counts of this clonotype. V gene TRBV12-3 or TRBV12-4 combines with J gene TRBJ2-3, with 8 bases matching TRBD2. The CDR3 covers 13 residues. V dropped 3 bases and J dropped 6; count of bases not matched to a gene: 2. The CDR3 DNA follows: TGTGCCAGCAGTTTCGGGAGGGGGGATACGCAGTATTTT. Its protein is CASSFGRGDTQYF.

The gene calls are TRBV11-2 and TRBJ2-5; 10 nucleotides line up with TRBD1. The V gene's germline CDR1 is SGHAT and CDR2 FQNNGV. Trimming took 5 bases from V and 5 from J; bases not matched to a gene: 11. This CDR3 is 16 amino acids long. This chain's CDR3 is CASSLRQGAIWETQYF. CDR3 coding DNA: TGTGCCAGCAGCCTAAGACAGGGGGCTATTTGGGAGACCCAGTACTTC. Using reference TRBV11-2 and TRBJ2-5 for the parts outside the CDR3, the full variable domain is EAGVAQSPRYKIIEKRQSVAFWCNPISGHATLYWYQQILGQGPKLLIQFQNNGVVDDSQLPKDRFSAERLKGVDSTLKIQPAKLEDSAVYLCASSLRQGAIWETQYFGPGTRLLVL.

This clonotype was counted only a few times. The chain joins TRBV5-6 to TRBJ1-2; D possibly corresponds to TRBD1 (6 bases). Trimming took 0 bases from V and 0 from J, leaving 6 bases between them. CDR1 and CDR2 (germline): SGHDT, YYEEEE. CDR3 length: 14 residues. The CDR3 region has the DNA TGTGCCAGCAGCTTGGAGGGGGCTAACTATGGCTACACCTTC. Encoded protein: CASSLEGANYGYTF. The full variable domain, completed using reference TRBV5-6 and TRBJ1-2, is DAGVTQSPTHLIKTRGQQVTLRCSPKSGHDTVSWYQQALGQGPQFIFQYYEEEERQRGNFPDRFSGHQFPNYSSELNVNALLLGDSALYLCASSLEGANYGYTFGSGTRLTVV.

The CDR3 loop is CASSHISSGRADTQYF. The CDR3, as DNA: TGTGCCAGCAGCCACATATCTAGCGGACGCGCAGATACGCAGTATTTT. The chain carries TRBV7-9 and TRBJ2-3; TRBD2 matches at 7 bases. The CDR3 is 16 amino acids. V was clipped by 5 bases and J by 4 bases; unmatched bases: 12. Germline V gene data show CDR1 as SEHNR and CDR2 as FQNEAQ (reference sequence).

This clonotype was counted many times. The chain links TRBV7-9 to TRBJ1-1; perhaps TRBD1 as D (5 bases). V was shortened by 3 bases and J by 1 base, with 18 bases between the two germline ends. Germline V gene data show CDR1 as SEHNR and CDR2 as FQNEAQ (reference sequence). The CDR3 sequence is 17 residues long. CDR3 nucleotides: TGTGCCAGCAGCTTTAGTATAGGGGCCGGAGGGAACACTGAAGCTTTCTTT. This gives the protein CASSFSIGAGGNTEAFF.

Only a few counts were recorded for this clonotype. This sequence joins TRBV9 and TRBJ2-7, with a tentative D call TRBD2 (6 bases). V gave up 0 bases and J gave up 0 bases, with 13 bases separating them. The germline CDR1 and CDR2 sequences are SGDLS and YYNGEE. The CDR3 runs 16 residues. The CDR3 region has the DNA TGTGCCAGCAGCGTAGCTGGGGGAGGTAGCTCCTACGAGCAGTACTTC. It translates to CASSVAGGGSSYEQYF.

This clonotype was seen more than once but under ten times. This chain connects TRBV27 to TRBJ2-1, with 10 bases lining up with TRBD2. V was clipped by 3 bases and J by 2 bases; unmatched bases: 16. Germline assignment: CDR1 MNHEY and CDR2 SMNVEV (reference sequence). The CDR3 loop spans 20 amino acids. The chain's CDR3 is CASSLRLAGELTPTYNEQFF. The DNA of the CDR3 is TGTGCCAGCAGTTTGAGGCTAGCGGGAGAACTAACCCCGACCTACAATGAGCAGTTCTTC.

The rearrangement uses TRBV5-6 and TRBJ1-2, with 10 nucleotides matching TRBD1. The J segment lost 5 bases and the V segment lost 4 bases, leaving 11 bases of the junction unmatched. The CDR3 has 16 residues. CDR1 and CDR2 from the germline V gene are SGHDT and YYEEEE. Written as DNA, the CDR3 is TGTGCCAGCAGCGTACCGACAGGGGGCGAGGTATATGGCTACACCTTC. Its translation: CASSVPTGGEVYGYTF. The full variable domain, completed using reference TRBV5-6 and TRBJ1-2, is DAGVTQSPTHLIKTRGQQVTLRCSPKSGHDTVSWYQQALGQGPQFIFQYYEEEERQRGNFPDRFSGHQFPNYSSELNVNALLLGDSALYLCASSVPTGGEVYGYTFGSGTRLTVV.

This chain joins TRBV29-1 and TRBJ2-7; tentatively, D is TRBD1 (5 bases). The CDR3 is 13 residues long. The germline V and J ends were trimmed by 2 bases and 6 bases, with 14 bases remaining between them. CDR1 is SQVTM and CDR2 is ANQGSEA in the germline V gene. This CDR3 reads CSVENGYRGEQYF. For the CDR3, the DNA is TGCAGCGTTGAAAATGGATATAGGGGCGAGCAGTACTTC.